These 32 T cell receptor beta chains came from one sample sequenced in a study of identical twins. From the 5' RACE reads, TCRdb called clonotypes with MiXCR, one entry per CDR3 protein. The sample contains fewer than 650,000 distinct CDR3 sequences, about 7% of which appear only once. The data also belong to a second study, concerning yellow fever vaccine responses in identical twins.

What was sequenced was PBMCs. These receptors were obtained from a woman aged 18-35 years in good health.

The chain has TRBV6-1 and TRBJ1-1; 8 bases are a match to TRBD1. V lost 4 bases, J lost 4 bases, and 8 bases stayed unmatched. The CDR3 runs to 15 residues. Germline V gene lookup returns CDR1 MNHNS and CDR2 SASEGT. CDR3: CASSARQGLGTEAFF. The CDR3 nucleotides are TGTGCCAGCAGTGCGCGACAGGGGCTGGGCACTGAAGCTTTCTTT.

The chain employs TRBV2 and TRBJ1-6, with D uncertain. CDR1 is SNHLY and CDR2 is FYNNEI in the germline V gene. The V and J ends lost 2 bases and 7 bases respectively, with 12 bases between them. This CDR3 has 15 amino acids. The CDR3 nucleotides read TGTGCCAGCAGTGAATTTCCGGGATCGAATTCACCCCTCCACTTT. This encodes CASSEFPGSNSPLHF.

The chain links TRBV10-3 to TRBJ2-2; 8 bases align to TRBD1. Germline-derived CDR1 and CDR2 are ENHRY and SYGVKD. V was pared by 0 bases and J by 5 bases, with 11 bases of the junction left unmatched. The CDR3 sequence is 18 residues long. For the CDR3, the DNA is TGTGCCATCAGTGAGTCTGTTGCCAGGGGGCGCAGGACCGGGGAGCTGTTTTTT. This codes for CAISESVARGRRTGELFF.

This clonotype occurred a few times. The chain links TRBV29-1 to TRBJ1-1; 9 bases match TRBD1. This CDR3 comprises 15 residues. The germline V gene encodes CDR1 SQVTM and CDR2 ANQGSEA. The V and J ends lost 4 bases and 1 base, in that order; junction bases with no gene match: 7. CDR3 DNA sequence: TGCAGCGTTGGACGGACAGGGGTTCGGAACACTGAAGCTTTCTTT. Translating gives CSVGRTGVRNTEAFF.

This clonotype was seen more than once but under ten times. The chain joins TRBV18 to TRBJ2-1, with 8 bases lining up with TRBD2. CDR1 and CDR2 from the germline V gene are KGHSH and LQKENI. V shed 0 bases and J 9 bases; nucleotides not matched to a gene: 13. The CDR3 has 17 residues. In DNA, the CDR3 is TGTGCCAGCTCACCACCTCTGACTAGCGAGAGAGGCGGTGAGCAGTTCTTC. Protein: CASSPPLTSERGGEQFF.

There are many counts of this clonotype. This chain links TRBV5-6 with TRBJ1-3, with 10 bases lining up with TRBD1. V was pared by 1 base and J by 4 bases, with 5 bases of the junction left unmatched. Germline CDR1 reads SGHDT; CDR2 reads YYEEEE. This CDR3 contains 16 residues. The CDR3 here is CASSLLGTGAGNTIYF. The CDR3 DNA sequence: TGTGCCAGCAGCTTGCTGGGGACAGGGGCGGGAAACACCATATATTTT.

With regard to this clonotype: The junction does not match germline at one end; this may be a read error. The chain carries TRBV20-1 and TRBJ2-1; 8 bases are shared with TRBD2. CDR1 is DFQATT and CDR2 is SNEGSKA in the germline V gene (reference sequence). The CDR3 has 15 amino acids. The CDR3 region is CCARPTGTRPGEQFF. The DNA for the CDR3 is TGCTGTGCTAGACCTACCGGGACTAGGCCGGGTGAGCAGTTCTTC.

This clonotype was observed a handful of times. The chain uses TRBV7-6 and TRBJ1-5, with D possibly matching TRBD1 (5 bases). In germline, CDR1 is SGHVS, CDR2 FNYEAQ. The CDR3 contains 16 residues. V was shortened by 5 bases and J by 0 bases, with 14 bases between the two germline ends. This chain's CDR3 is CASSREGRNSNQPQHF. The CDR3 DNA is TGTGCCAGCAGCAGGGAGGGGCGGAATAGCAATCAGCCCCAGCATTTT.

The sample holds many counts of this clonotype. This sequence joins TRBV5-1 and TRBJ1-1, with a possible D match to TRBD1 (5 bases). V was clipped by 7 bases and J by 2 bases, with 9 bases between them. The CDR3 extends over 12 amino acids. Germline V gene lookup returns CDR1 SGHRS and CDR2 YFSETQ. The DNA for the CDR3 is TGCGCCAGCGCTGGGGGAAACACTGAAGCTTTCTTT. Translating gives CASAGGNTEAFF.

In its sample, this clonotype was seen a few times. V is TRBV9 and J is TRBJ1-2, with D unclear. V was cut by 3 bases and J by 7 bases, with 16 bases left in between. CDR1 and CDR2 (germline): SGDLS, YYNGEE. The length of the CDR3 is 14 residues. The CDR3 nucleotides read TGTGCCAGCAGCGCCGGGAACTACGCGGGTGGCTACACCTTC. Translated: CASSAGNYAGGYTF.

V usage is TRBV19 and J usage is TRBJ2-3; D unclear. This CDR3 contains 12 residues. V lost 6 bases and J lost 9, with 13 bases in between. The germline gives CDR1 LNHDA, CDR2 SQIVND (reference sequence). This CDR3 is CASSPRSKTQYF. Written as DNA, the CDR3 is TGTGCCAGTAGCCCAAGGAGCAAGACGCAGTATTTT.

This clonotype came up a few times. The chain recombines TRBV4-1 with TRBJ2-3, with 8 nucleotides matching TRBD2. The CDR3 is 17 residues long. After removal of 0 bases from V and 6 bases from J, the junction contained 11 bases not matched to a gene. Germline V gene sequence: CDR1 MGHRA, CDR2 YSYEKL. The CDR3 region has the DNA TGCGCCAGCAGCCAAGACCCTCTTAGCGGGGAGGATGATACGCAGTATTTT. The encoded protein is CASSQDPLSGEDDTQYF.

This clonotype came up a few times. The rearrangement uses TRBV6-6 and TRBJ2-7; D is ambiguous. CDR3 length: 12 residues. The V end was cut by 7 bases, the J end by 6 bases, with 13 bases between. The germline gives CDR1 MNHNY, CDR2 SVGAGI (reference sequence). The CDR3, as DNA: TGTGCCAGCATCGGGCCGGGCGGCGAGCAGTACGTC. Translated, it gives CASIGPGGEQYV.

This chain joins TRBV19 and TRBJ2-1; a possible D gene is TRBD1 (6 bases). CDR3 length equals 17 residues. Trimming took off 4 bases at V and 4 bases at J, with 20 bases between the two ends. CDR1 and CDR2 (germline): LNHDA, SQIVND (reference sequence). The CDR3 nucleotides are TGTGCCAGTAGTACCCGATACCGGGACAAAGGTTACAATGAGCAGTTCTTC. It specifies CASSTRYRDKGYNEQFF.

This clonotype appeared a few times. This rearrangement joins TRBV4-3 to TRBJ1-1, with D unclear. The CDR3 has 15 amino acids. Trimming removed 4 bases at V and 4 bases at J, with 16 bases between. CDR1 LGHNA and CDR2 YSLEER come from the germline V gene. The CDR3 nucleotides read TGCGCCAGCAGCCTTTTTGGCCCTCCAGGCACTGAAGCTTTCTTT. Its protein is CASSLFGPPGTEAFF.

This clonotype was seen ten or more times. The chain is built from TRBV29-1 and TRBJ2-3; TRBD1 is a possible D gene (6 bases). Germline loops: CDR1 SQVTM, CDR2 ANQGSEA. V dropped 4 bases and J dropped 1 base, with 9 bases sitting between them. The CDR3 consists of 13 residues. CDR3 nucleotide sequence: TGCAGCGTTGTTGCAGGGGGCACAGATACGCAGTATTTT. It specifies CSVVAGGTDTQYF.

This clonotype was recorded a few times. V usage is TRBV29-1 and J usage is TRBJ1-6; TRBD1 agrees at 7 bases. V was clipped by 6 bases and J by 7 bases; unmatched bases: 6. This CDR3 contains 13 residues. The V gene's germline CDR1 is SQVTM and CDR2 ANQGSEA. The CDR3 here is CSVAGGGNSPLHF. CDR3 in DNA: TGCAGCGTGGCAGGGGGTGGCAATTCACCCCTCCACTTT.

This clonotype has at least ten counts. The chain couples TRBV5-1 to TRBJ2-1, with 9 positions matching TRBD2. The CDR3 consists of 18 residues. Trimming removed 0 bases from V and 6 bases from J; junction bases left unmatched: 13. Germline lookup yields CDR1 SGHRS and CDR2 YFSETQ. The CDR3: CASSLAAQLAGKSNEQFF. The CDR3 DNA sequence: TGCGCCAGCAGCTTGGCCGCTCAACTAGCGGGCAAGAGCAATGAGCAGTTCTTC.

This clonotype showed up many times. This chain connects TRBV5-1 to TRBJ2-5; 8 bases map to TRBD1. Germline values: CDR1 SGHRS, CDR2 YFSETQ. The CDR3 runs to 16 residues. J was trimmed by 4 bases and V by 4 bases; bases with no gene match: 12. The CDR3 coding sequence is TGCGCCAGCAGCGCCCTAGGACAGGGACGTTCAGAGACCCAGTACTTC. Translated: CASSALGQGRSETQYF.

This clonotype was seen at least ten times. The chain carries TRBV7-9 and TRBJ2-5; TRBD2 is a possible D gene (5 bases). Trimming stripped 5 bases from V and 5 bases from J, with 15 bases between. From germline, CDR1 is SEHNR and CDR2 FQNEAQ (reference sequence). The CDR3 sequence is 14 residues long. As DNA, the CDR3 is TGTGCCAGCAGCACGGAGGACGGTGGGGAGACCCAGTACTTC. This encodes CASSTEDGGETQYF.

This chain uses TRBV19 with TRBJ1-1; a weak D match, TRBD1 (6 bases). The CDR3 sequence is 16 residues long. The germline CDR1 and CDR2 sequences are LNHDA and SQIVND (reference sequence). V dropped 4 bases and J dropped 1 base, with 16 bases sitting between them. CDR3 sequence reads: CASSTIGQLQNTEAFF. CDR3 DNA: TGTGCCAGTAGTACCATTGGACAGTTACAGAACACTGAAGCTTTCTTT.

The V gene is TRBV10-3, the J gene TRBJ2-7; the D gene is possibly TRBD2 (5 bases). The V end lost 4 bases, the J end lost 5 bases, and 15 bases lay between the germline ends. Germline lookup yields CDR1 ENHRY and CDR2 SYGVKD. This CDR3 contains 14 residues. In DNA, the CDR3 is TGTGCCATCAGTGGAGAGGAGGTTTTCAACGAGCAGTACTTC. It specifies CAISGEEVFNEQYF.

The V and J genes are TRBV10-3 and TRBJ2-3, with 11 nucleotides matching TRBD2. After removal of 4 bases from V and 6 bases from J, the junction contained 0 bases not matched to a gene. Germline CDR1 is ENHRY and CDR2 is SYGVKD. The CDR3 has 13 amino acids. CDR3 loop: CAISGLAGDTQYF. The CDR3 nucleotides read TGTGCCATCAGTGGACTAGCGGGGGATACGCAGTATTTT.

This clonotype was detected only a few times. The chain joins TRBV7-8 to TRBJ1-4; D remains unclear. Germline loops: CDR1 SGHVS, CDR2 FQNEAQ. The CDR3 sequence is 18 residues long. Trimming took off 3 bases at V and 0 bases at J, with 17 bases between the two ends. The CDR3 sequence is CASSFAKRRIATNEKLFF. The CDR3 DNA reads as TGTGCCAGCAGCTTCGCCAAGCGGCGGATCGCAACTAATGAAAAACTGTTTTTT.

This clonotype was counted ten times or more. The chain combines TRBV20-1 with TRBJ2-3; TRBD2 agrees at 9 bases. CDR1 is DFQATT, CDR2 SNEGSKA, per germline (reference sequence). The trim removed 4 bases at V and 2 bases at J, leaving 4 bases unmatched. The CDR3 contains 14 residues. CDR3 region: CSATLAGVTDTQYF. The CDR3 nucleotides are TGCAGTGCTACTTTAGCGGGAGTCACAGATACGCAGTATTTT.

This clonotype was recorded at least ten times. The CDR3 DNA follows: TGTGCCAGCAGTTACCCGATATGGACGGGAAACACTGAAGCTTTCTTT. This sequence encodes CASSYPIWTGNTEAFF. The J gene is TRBJ1-1, the V gene TRBV6-5; D is unclear. V was pared by 2 bases and J by 2 bases, with 15 bases between. Germline V lookup: CDR1 MNHEY, CDR2 SVGAGI. This CDR3 contains 16 residues.

This clonotype occurred many times. The chain links TRBV4-1 to TRBJ1-6; tentative D call: TRBD1 (5 bases). This CDR3 is 17 amino acids long. Germline lookup yields CDR1 MGHRA and CDR2 YSYEKL. V was pared by 0 bases and J by 7 bases, with 16 bases between. CDR3 sequence (DNA): TGCGCCAGCAGCCAAGAGTCGCGGGTAGGGGCGAATTCACCCCTCCACTTT. This gives the protein CASSQESRVGANSPLHF.

The table lists this clonotype with many counts. The genes are TRBV4-1 and TRBJ1-3, with a possible D match to TRBD1 (5 bases). V lost 1 base and J lost 2, with 9 bases in between. CDR1 and CDR2 (germline): MGHRA, YSYEKL. The CDR3 consists of 15 residues. For the CDR3, the DNA is TGCGCCAGCAGCCAAGCCGGGACGACTGGAAACACCATATATTTT. The encoded protein is CASSQAGTTGNTIYF.

There are a few counts of this clonotype. The rearrangement links TRBV3-1 to TRBJ2-1; 7 bases map to TRBD2. Germline assignment: CDR1 LGHDT and CDR2 YNNKEL (reference sequence). The J segment lost 5 bases and the V segment lost 4 bases, leaving 5 bases of the junction unmatched. The CDR3 has 14 amino acids. CDR3 sequence reads: CASSPRDYNNEQFF. The CDR3 region has the DNA TGTGCCAGCAGCCCCCGGGACTACAACAATGAGCAGTTCTTC.

J is TRBJ2-2 and V is TRBV20-1; D gene ambiguous. Germline V CDR1 and CDR2: DFQATT, SNEGSKA (reference sequence). The CDR3 extends over 11 amino acids. Trimming took 5 bases from V and 7 from J, leaving 8 bases between them. For the CDR3, the DNA is TGCAGTGCTCCCGGGTTCGGGGAGCTGTTTTTT. Protein product: CSAPGFGELFF.

V and J are TRBV20-1 and TRBJ2-7; a weak D match, TRBD2 (5 bases). V lost 0 bases to trimming and J lost 5 bases, with 8 bases between them. The CDR3 contains 12 residues. Per germline, CDR1 DFQATT and CDR2 SNEGSKA (reference sequence). In DNA, the CDR3 is TGCAGTGCTAGAGAAATGCGGGACGAGCAGTACTTC. This gives the protein CSAREMRDEQYF.

This clonotype was counted a few times. J is TRBJ2-7 and V is TRBV12-5; 7 bases are a match to TRBD1. Trimming cost V 6 bases and J 2 bases; bases outside gene matches: 7. Germline CDR1 reads LGHNT; CDR2 reads FRNRAP. CDR3 length equals 14 residues. The CDR3 here is CASGHGTVAYEQYF. The CDR3, as DNA: TGTGCTAGTGGCCATGGGACAGTCGCCTACGAGCAGTACTTC.